This TCR beta chain comes out of a study of cytomegalovirus exposure and HLA in healthy donors. PCR primers comprised 60 Vbeta and 13 Jbeta primers. Produced via immunoSEQ multiplex PCR; TCRdb's table is partial and in-frame only. The repertoire holds 65,000 to 95,000 clones, with around 80% as singletons. Study conclusions and caveats: Many donors shared some public TCRs, even though most TCR sequences were rare.

Note on this clone: Its antigen is currently unknown.

The length of the CDR3 is 17 residues. The V gene end was trimmed by 1 base and the J gene end by 2 bases; junction bases not matched to a gene: 7. Germline values: CDR1 SEHNR, CDR2 FQNEAQ (reference sequence). This chain uses TRBV7-9 with TRBJ2-5, with 10 bases matching TRBD2. The sequencing sample was made of PBMCs. The receptor's source is a male donor in good health and CMV-seropositive. The CDR3 sequence is CASSLGLRAGGQETQYF. DNA of the CDR3: TGTGCCAGCAGCTTAGGGCTTCGAGCGGGAGGGCAAGAGACCCAGTACTTC.